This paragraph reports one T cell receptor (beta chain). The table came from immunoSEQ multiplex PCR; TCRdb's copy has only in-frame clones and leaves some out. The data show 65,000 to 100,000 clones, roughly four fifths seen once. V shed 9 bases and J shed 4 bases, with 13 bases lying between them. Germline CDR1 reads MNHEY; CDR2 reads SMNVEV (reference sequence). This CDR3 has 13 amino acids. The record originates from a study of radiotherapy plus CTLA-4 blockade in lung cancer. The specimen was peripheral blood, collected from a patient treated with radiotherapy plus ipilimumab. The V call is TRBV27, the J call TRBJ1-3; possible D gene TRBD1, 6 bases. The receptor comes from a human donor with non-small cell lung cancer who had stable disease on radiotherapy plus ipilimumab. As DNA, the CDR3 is TGTGCCAGTACTCAGGGGCCCGGAAACACCATATATTTT. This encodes CASTQGPGNTIYF.